This T cell receptor beta chain was captured by sequencing in a study of T cell repertoires in cytomegalovirus infection. About the research overall: HLA-B-restricted CMV epitopes that are well studied were used alongside recently identified HLA-C-restricted ones. It was the public TCR beta signatures that indicated both CMV infection and matching HLA type.

With respect to this clonotype: Its antigen remains unknown.

Using its own MiXCR run on the reads, TCRdb lists one record per CDR3 protein. The table shows more than 250,000 distinct CDR3 sequences, with about 25% occurring only once. CDR3 length equals 12 residues. Germline V gives CDR1 SGHTA, CDR2 FQGNSA. Trimming left V 7 bases short and J 0 bases short, with 7 bases between. Study conclusions and caveats: Pooled public TCR beta family frequency picked out CMV carriers with the relevant HLA. HLA-C-restricted, CMV-specific TCR beta clonotypes were dominant ex vivo.

The chain couples TRBV7-2 to TRBJ2-7; D not certain. The source material was cultured PBMCs, sampled from culture after CMV antigen stimulation. This clonotype was sampled from a human donor in good health (CMV status not recorded). Some clones in this sample may be carry-over from other donors' samples. As DNA, the CDR3 is TGTGCCAGCAACGAACCCTCCTACGAGCAGTACTTC. Translation gives CASNEPSYEQYF.